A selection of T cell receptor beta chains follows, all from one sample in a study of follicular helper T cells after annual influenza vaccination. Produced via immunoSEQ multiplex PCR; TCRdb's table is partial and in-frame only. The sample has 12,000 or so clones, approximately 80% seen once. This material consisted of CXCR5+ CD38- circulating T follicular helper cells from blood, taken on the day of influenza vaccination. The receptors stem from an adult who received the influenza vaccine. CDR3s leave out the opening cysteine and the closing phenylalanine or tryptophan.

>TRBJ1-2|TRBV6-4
ANPPRRKRKDYGYT
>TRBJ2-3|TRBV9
ASSVGLAGTDTQY
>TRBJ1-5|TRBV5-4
ASSQQGGDQPQH
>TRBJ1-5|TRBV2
ASSTVLGPNQPQH
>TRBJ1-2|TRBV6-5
ASSSGHYGYT
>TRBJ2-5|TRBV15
ATSRSNRQETQY
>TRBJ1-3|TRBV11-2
ASSFRDPSSGNTIY
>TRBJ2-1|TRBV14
ASSQDWQEQF
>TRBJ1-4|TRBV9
ASSPTTGGEKLF
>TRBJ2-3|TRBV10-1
ASSDGRATGTSGGNTDTQY
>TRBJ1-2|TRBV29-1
SVGPELRAGYT
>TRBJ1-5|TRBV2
ASSRNRGIAQPQH
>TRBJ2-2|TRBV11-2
ASSVSRAVATGELF
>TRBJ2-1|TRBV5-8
ASSLFVDSYNEQF
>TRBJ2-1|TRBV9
ASSVASGGVTYNEQF
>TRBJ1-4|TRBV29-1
SVSINRAALNEKLF
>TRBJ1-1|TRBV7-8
ASSPRSGTDTEAF
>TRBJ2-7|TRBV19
ASSRGRGTRDYEQY
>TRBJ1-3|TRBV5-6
ASSLEGYTRSGNTIY
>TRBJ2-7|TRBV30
AWLRTGEGEQY